This record looks at one T cell receptor (beta chain) sequence and its context. Which antigen it targets is not known. No clone much larger than this one lies a single base away; base qualities are absent. These data come from a study of cytomegalovirus exposure and HLA in healthy donors (TCRdb year 2017). Background for the entire study: An earlier analysis of around 600 of the donors reported approximately 270 Gb of sequence data and more than 90 million unique TCR beta sequences from 150 million to 200 million T cells. An early release that covered about 600 HLA-typed donors contained about 300 gigabases of sequencing data and tens of millions of unique TCR sequences. Of the 350 to 450 genotyped donors, 81% were placed in the genetic ancestry cluster associated with self-reported Caucasian donors. The study aimed to test whether cataloging public T cell receptors could reveal signatures of past pathogen exposure. The study used immunosequencing to profile the T cell repertoires of approximately 640 subjects and linked those repertoires to cytomegalovirus serostatus. A separate validation cohort of more than 100 different subjects was used in addition to the approximately 700-subject first cohort. To predict cytomegalovirus infection status, the study brought together high-throughput TCR immunosequencing, statistical association of individual TCRs with disease status, and machine learning. To study patterns of TCR occurrence, a later analysis re-analyzed previously published TCR beta repertoires from 500 to 850 donors and added high-resolution HLA genotyping. The later analysis used no new phenotypic data to find candidate immune exposures, relying instead on TCR beta sequences and their occurrence across donors. An earlier analysis of a few hundred of the donors applied high-throughput TCR beta sequencing to assess whether each TCR beta V gene segment acted as functional or pseudogenic. Donor age, sex, ethnicity and CMV serostatus were compiled alongside the repertoire data. A later genetic analysis used genome-wide SNP genotypes for about 60% of the 666 donors, treating that subset as a discovery cohort. All discovery cohort repertoires had been generated using a single sequencing platform. HLA typing included class I and class II loci at four-digit resolution. The number of typed donors differed by locus: about 620-640 for A, B, C, DRB1 and DQB1; some 500 for DQA1; over 600 for DPA1; and 400 to 480 for DPB1. Roughly 5 DR-DQ haplotypes were treated as single units for association and clustering because of strong linkage in the cohort. Among some 410 genotyped donors of the cohort, an average of roughly 230,000 unique TCR beta nucleotide sequences was sequenced per donor, of which about 19% were non-productive.

The trim is 2 bases for V and 3 bases for J, with a gap of 10 bases between the germline ends. Taken from the germline V gene (reference sequence), the CDR1 and CDR2 loops are GTSNPN and SVGIG. From cysteine to phenylalanine, the CDR3 is 13 amino acids long. Only the CDR3 part of the read is kept: 39 bases, read in frame from the first base. Summary of the overall study and its limitations: In the study, 150 to 200 TCR beta chains were listed as associated with cytomegalovirus. Strong co-occurrence of HLA alleles, especially DR and DQ, made assigning TCR associations to individual alleles difficult. Because counts were too low, around 17 rarely observed V segments, including chromosome 9 orphons, were left out of the earlier analysis of roughly 600 of the donors. A later analysis associated 15,000 to 20,000 TCR beta sequences with specific HLA alleles at a false discovery rate of 0.05. In a later analysis, the rate of TCR association differed among HLA loci, with DRB1 alleles having the most associated TCRs and HLA-C alleles having the fewest. Because some donors lacked HLA typing at each locus, the association tests relied only on the typed subset. According to a later genetic analysis, donors in an Asian-associated ancestry cluster had fewer N-insertions in productive TCRs than the approximately 700-donor mean. A further reported finding was that TCR beta sequences accurately predicted the HLA-A and HLA-B alleles for most subjects in the first cohort. Broadly in line with IMGT annotations, most TCR beta V segments showed up in productive rearrangements about 90% or about 30% of the time in an earlier analysis of around 550 of the donors. In this cohort, only TCR beta chains were sequenced, and detectable features were limited by the absence of alpha or paired-chain data. Sequencing depth was assumed to be roughly uniform across donors in the presence/absence analyses, though that assumption may not hold. According to a later analysis, most CMV-associated TCR beta chains appeared to be HLA-restricted, and the HLA associations seemed to be driven largely by CMV exposure. In a later analysis, several top co-occurrence clusters were reported to appear linked to parvovirus B19, influenza, CMV and Epstein-Barr virus. In a later analysis, HLA-associated TCR beta chains showed more clonal expansion and lower generation probabilities than non-associated chains that were equally common. In both the original and validation cohorts, the classifier was reported to diagnose cytomegalovirus status with high specificity and sensitivity. In a later genetic analysis, a missense DCLRE1C variant was associated with V-gene and J-gene trimming of TCR beta chains, and the association was replicated in an independent cohort. Most TCR sequences were observed very rarely across donors, whereas some public TCRs were present in many individuals. CMV serostatus was the only immune exposure information available for the cohort. In vitro tests confirmed that three of the cytomegalovirus-associated TCR beta chains recognize cytomegalovirus antigens. Some IMGT-functional V segments, including TRBV6-2 and TRBV6-3, could not be distinguished by the 87-base-pair reads and were therefore excluded. Linkage disequilibrium might explain the correlated functional status among segregating V segments, but an unknown experimental factor could not be ruled out. A cluster of highly shared sequence variants was judged likely to represent a technical artifact of the sequencing pipeline. According to the authors, the approach could potentially be generalized to other disease states and immunological phenotypes.

The cohort consisted of 600 to 750 healthy bone marrow donors. All cohort members were sampled while nominally healthy, although unrecorded immune exposures were likely present. The donor was CMV seropositive and belonged to the group of more than 250 seropositive cohort members. A peripheral blood sample was provided by each donor, and peripheral blood mononuclear cells were used for TCR beta sequencing. Genomic DNA was extracted from the blood cell samples with the Qiagen DNeasy Blood Extraction Kit. Library prep was done by the immunoSEQ multiplex PCR assay. A mixture of 60 forward primers for TCR Vbeta segments and 13 reverse primers for TCR Jbeta segments was used in the multiplex PCR. Amplification of the CDR3 region of rearranged TCR beta genes was performed with a multiplex PCR assay on genomic DNA. The Illumina HiSeq System was used to sequence the amplified TCR beta libraries as 87-base-pair reads. The paper's data handling went like this. In a later analysis, tens of millions of unique TCR beta chains were counted across the roughly 670 repertoires, and roughly 9.9 million of these chains were shared by at least two donors. Raw reads were error-corrected and collapsed into unique sequences with a nearest-neighbor algorithm that merged closely related sequences to remove PCR and sequencing errors. To assign V, D and J gene segments, CDR3 sequences were aligned to IMGT reference sequences. For a sequence to be retained, a match of at least six nucleotides to both a V gene segment and a J gene segment was required. A rearrangement counted as productive if the CDR3 had no stop codons and remained in frame with V and J, and every other rearrangement counted as non-productive. Following IMGT convention, CDR3 was defined as the stretch from the second conserved V-encoded cysteine up to the conserved J-encoded phenylalanine. The earlier analysis of about 560 of the donors excluded any sequence lacking an unambiguous match to a single V gene segment. An earlier analysis of around 600 of the donors classified V segments as functional when productive rearrangements were above 56.7% and as segregating when the standard deviation between donors was above 5%. To diagnose cytomegalovirus status from the catalog of TCR beta chain sequences, a statistical classification framework was built. V and J gene assignment, in a later analysis, came from comparing TCR nucleotide sequences with IMGT/GENE-DB human TR gene sequences. Using the TCRdist pipeline, a later analysis assigned CDR3 sequences along with most-parsimonious VDJ recombination scenarios. In a later analysis, every TCR beta chain was defined by the combination of its CDR3 amino acid sequence and its V-gene family, and reads without a unique V-gene family were dropped. In a later analysis, 450 to 600 highly shared, low-generation-probability nucleotide sequences were removed to address suspected cross-contamination and a sequencing artifact. For each public chain, a later analysis derived a clonal expansion index from normalized ranks of inferred template counts within each repertoire. A later analysis computed generation probabilities with a VDJ recombination model fitted to out-of-frame rearrangements, and checked the results against IGoR. In a later analysis, hypergeometric tests were used to score TCR-TCR, TCR-HLA and TCR-CMV co-occurrence, with a repertoire-size bias correction applied to TCR pairs. To estimate false discovery rates, a later analysis permuted the HLA or CMV assignments 20 times. In a later analysis, co-occurring TCRs were grouped with DBSCAN, and TCRdist sequence similarity was added when clustering was performed within HLA-allele-positive subsets. Co-occurrence clustering excluded repertoires with fewer than 30,000 or more than 120,000 public chains, plus five with anomalous nucleotide sharing. TCRdb retrieved this table from immuneACCESS and kept in-frame rearrangements only. Not all clones are present; in checked studies, unresolved V genes account for under half, and no reason is known for the remainder. D and trimming were read from the DNA, whereas the V and J calls and clone size are those reported in that table. This sample lists around 100,000 clones; approximately 70% were detected once. The ten top clones hold approximately 9.4% of the sample.

Sequences were obtained from PBMCs. The rearrangement joined TRBV30 to TRBJ1-2, with TRBD1 as a weak D call on 5 bases. This TCR derives from a man aged 25 to 45 in good health and CMV-seropositive. The CDR3 corresponds to CAWSQGKDYGYTF. The nucleotide sequence is TGTGCCTGGAGTCAGGGTAAAGACTATGGCTACACCTTC.